This T cell receptor beta chain was observed in a study of T cells in Graves' hyperthyroidism and ophthalmopathy. Study-wide findings and caveats: Ophthalmopathy was distinguished from stable hyperthyroidism by 13 V-J signatures.

The hyperthyroidism was newly diagnosed and had lasted under 2 months; the patients were aged 18 to 65. Patients were excluded because of uncontrolled infection, other autoimmune disease, pregnancy or lactation. This CDR3 comprises 15 residues. J lost 5 bases, V lost 0 bases, and 7 bases had no gene match. CDR1 and CDR2 from the germline V gene are SEHNR and FQNEAQ (reference sequence). TCR beta CDR3 sequences were amplified from RNA transcripts. A first-round RT-PCR of the TCR CDR3 used the HTBI primer set. TCRdb redid the calling of the multiplex PCR reads with MiXCR, one entry per CDR3 protein. The sample holds 300,000 to 450,000 distinct CDR3 sequences, 14% seen once. Of note for this clonotype: Its antigen is currently unknown.

This clonotype was obtained from an older woman with Graves' hyperthyroidism. This chain links TRBV7-9 with TRBJ2-7; 7 bases are a match to TRBD2. The sample taken for sequencing was blood. This chain's CDR3 is CASSLAVAGVDEQYF. In DNA form, the CDR3 reads TGTGCCAGCAGCTTAGCGGTGGCGGGAGTCGACGAGCAGTACTTC.